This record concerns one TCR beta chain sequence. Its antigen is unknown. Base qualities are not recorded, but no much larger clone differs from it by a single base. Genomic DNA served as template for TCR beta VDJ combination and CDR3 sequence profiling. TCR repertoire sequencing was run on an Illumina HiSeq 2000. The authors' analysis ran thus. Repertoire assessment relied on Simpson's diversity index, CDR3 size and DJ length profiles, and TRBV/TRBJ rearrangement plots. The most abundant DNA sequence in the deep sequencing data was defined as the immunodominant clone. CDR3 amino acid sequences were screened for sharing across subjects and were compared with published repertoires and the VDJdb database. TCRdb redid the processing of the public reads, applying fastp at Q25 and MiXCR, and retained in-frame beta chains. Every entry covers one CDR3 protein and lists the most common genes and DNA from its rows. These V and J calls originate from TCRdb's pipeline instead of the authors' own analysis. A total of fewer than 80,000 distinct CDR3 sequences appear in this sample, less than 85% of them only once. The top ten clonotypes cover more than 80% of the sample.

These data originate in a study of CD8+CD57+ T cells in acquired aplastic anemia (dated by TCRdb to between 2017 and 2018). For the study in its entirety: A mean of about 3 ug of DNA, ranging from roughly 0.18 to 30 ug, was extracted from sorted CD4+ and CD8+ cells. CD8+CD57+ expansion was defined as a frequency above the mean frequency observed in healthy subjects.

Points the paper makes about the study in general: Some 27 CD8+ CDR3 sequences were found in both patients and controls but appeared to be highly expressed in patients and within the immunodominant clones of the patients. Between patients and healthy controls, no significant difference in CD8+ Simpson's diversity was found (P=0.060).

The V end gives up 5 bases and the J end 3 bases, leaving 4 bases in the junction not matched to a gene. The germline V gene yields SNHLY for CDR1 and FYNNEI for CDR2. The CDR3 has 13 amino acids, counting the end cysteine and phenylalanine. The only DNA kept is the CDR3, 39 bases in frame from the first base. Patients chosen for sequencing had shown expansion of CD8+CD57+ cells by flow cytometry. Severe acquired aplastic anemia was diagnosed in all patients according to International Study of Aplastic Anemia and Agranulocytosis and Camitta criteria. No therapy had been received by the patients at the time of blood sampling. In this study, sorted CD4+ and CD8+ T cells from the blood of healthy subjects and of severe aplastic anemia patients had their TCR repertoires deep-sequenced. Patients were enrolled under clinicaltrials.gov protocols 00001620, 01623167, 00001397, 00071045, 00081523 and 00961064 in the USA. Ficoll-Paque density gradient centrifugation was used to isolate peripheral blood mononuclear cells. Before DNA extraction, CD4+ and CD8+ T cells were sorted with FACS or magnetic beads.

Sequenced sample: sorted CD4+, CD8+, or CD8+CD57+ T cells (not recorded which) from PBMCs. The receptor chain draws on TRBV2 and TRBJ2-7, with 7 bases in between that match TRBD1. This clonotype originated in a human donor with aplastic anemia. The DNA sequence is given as TGTGCCAGCAGTCCAGGGACAGTCTACGAGCAGTACTTC. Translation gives CASSPGTVYEQYF. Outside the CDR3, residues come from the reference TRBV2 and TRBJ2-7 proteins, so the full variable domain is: EPEVTQTPSHQVTQMGQEVILRCVPISNHLYFYWYRQILGQKVEFLVSFYNNEISEKSEIFDDQFSVERPDGSNFTLKIRSTKLEDSAMYFCASSPGTVYEQYFGPGTRLTVT.